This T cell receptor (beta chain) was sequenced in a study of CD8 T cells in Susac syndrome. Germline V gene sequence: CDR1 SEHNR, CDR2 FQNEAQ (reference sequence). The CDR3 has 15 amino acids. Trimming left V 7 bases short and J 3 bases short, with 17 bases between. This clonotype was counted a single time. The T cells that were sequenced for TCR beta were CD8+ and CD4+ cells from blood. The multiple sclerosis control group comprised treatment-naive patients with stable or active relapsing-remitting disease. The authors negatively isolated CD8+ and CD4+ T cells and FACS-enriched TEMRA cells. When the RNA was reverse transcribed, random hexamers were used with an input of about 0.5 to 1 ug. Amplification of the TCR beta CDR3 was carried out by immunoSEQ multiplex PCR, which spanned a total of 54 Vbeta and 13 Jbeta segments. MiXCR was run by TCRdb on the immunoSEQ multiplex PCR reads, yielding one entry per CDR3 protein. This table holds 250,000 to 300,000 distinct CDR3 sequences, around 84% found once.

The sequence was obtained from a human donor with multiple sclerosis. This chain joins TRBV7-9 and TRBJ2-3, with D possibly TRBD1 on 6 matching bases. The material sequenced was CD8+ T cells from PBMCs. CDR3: CASITRGPGTDTQYF. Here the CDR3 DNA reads TGTGCCAGCATAACCAGGGGCCCTGGGACAGATACGCAGTATTTT.